The next 19 T cell receptor beta chains were all read from a single sample in a study of cytomegalovirus exposure and HLA in healthy donors. Primers included in the PCR were 60 Vbeta and 13 Jbeta primers. Repertoires were generated with immunoSEQ multiplex PCR, while TCRdb's copy carries only in-frame clones and drops some. Of under 200,000 clones listed, 68% are singletons. Sequencing used PBMCs. All receptors come from a man aged 50-60 years in good health and CMV-seronegative.

V usage is TRBV7-8 and J usage is TRBJ1-3; TRBD1 matches at 7 bases. V shed 2 bases and J 3 bases; nucleotides not matched to a gene: 7. Germline V gene lookup returns CDR1 SGHVS and CDR2 FQNEAQ. The CDR3 is 16 amino acids. In DNA form, the CDR3 reads TGTGCCAGCAGCTTATCAGGGACAGCACTTGGAAACACCATATATTTT. Encoded protein: CASSLSGTALGNTIYF.

Details on this clone: Within the sample, other DNA sequences also encode this same CDR3. The J gene is TRBJ2-5, the V gene TRBV18; 9 bases match TRBD1. Per the germline V gene, CDR1 is KGHSH and CDR2 is LQKENI. Trimming at V came to 6 bases and at J to 3 bases, leaving 2 bases not matched to a gene. CDR3 length equals 13 residues. The CDR3 bases are TGTGCCAGCTCTAGGGACAGGGAAGAGACCCAGTACTTC. Translation: CASSRDREETQYF.

V and J are TRBV5-8 and TRBJ2-7, with D perhaps TRBD2 (5 bases). CDR3 size: 15 residues. Germline V lookup: CDR1 SGHTS, CDR2 YDEGEE. The V end lost 6 bases, the J end lost 5 bases, and 21 bases lay between the germline ends. The CDR3 protein is CASTLQWTVINEQYF. CDR3 bases: TGTGCCAGCACCCTGCAGTGGACTGTTATCAACGAGCAGTACTTC.

This clone came up a few times. V gene TRBV5-8 combines with J gene TRBJ1-2; D unresolved. This CDR3 contains 13 residues. V was clipped by 7 bases and J by 3 bases, with 13 bases between them. Per germline, CDR1 SGHTS and CDR2 YDEGEE. The CDR3 region is CASDRGSHYGYTF. For the CDR3, the DNA is TGTGCCAGCGATCGGGGAAGTCACTATGGCTACACCTTC.

The rearrangement joins TRBV7-2 to TRBJ1-5; TRBD1 is a possible D gene (5 bases). CDR3 size: 14 residues. Germline assignment: CDR1 SGHTA and CDR2 FQGNSA. Trimming shortened V by 1 base and J by 2 bases, and 6 bases separated the two germline ends. The CDR3 is CASSLGGGNQPQHF. DNA for the CDR3: TGTGCCAGCAGCTTAGGGGGCGGCAATCAGCCCCAGCATTTT.

The rearrangement links TRBV7-2 to TRBJ2-2; D not certain. V was trimmed by 5 bases and J by 0 bases, leaving 13 bases between them. The germline V gene encodes CDR1 SGHTA and CDR2 FQGNSA. This CDR3 has 16 amino acids. The CDR3 is CASSPRGSTNTGELFF. The CDR3 DNA sequence: TGTGCCAGCAGCCCCCGCGGATCGACGAACACCGGGGAGCTGTTTTTT.

The chain joins TRBV7-8 to TRBJ1-6; D is unclear. The CDR3 length is 16 residues. Germline V gene sequence: CDR1 SGHVS, CDR2 FQNEAQ. The ends were cut back, 5 bases at V and 0 bases at J, with 11 bases in the middle. The CDR3 bases are TGTGCCAGCAGCCTGAGCCGGAGCTCCTATAATTCACCCCTCCACTTT. Translated: CASSLSRSSYNSPLHF.

V usage is TRBV5-1 and J usage is TRBJ1-1; D unclear. The CDR3 extends over 13 amino acids. CDR1 is SGHRS and CDR2 is YFSETQ in the germline V gene. Trimming took off 1 base at V and 1 base at J, with 5 bases between the two ends. In DNA, the CDR3 is TGCGCCAGCAGCTTGAACAGGAACACTGAAGCTTTCTTT. It codes for CASSLNRNTEAFF.

The chain is built from TRBV5-5 and TRBJ1-1; unclear D gene. The CDR3 spans 14 residues. Per the germline V gene, CDR1 is SGHKS and CDR2 is YYEKEE (reference sequence). Trimming removed 1 base from V and 1 base from J, with 8 bases in between. The CDR3 is CASSLSAGNTEAFF. CDR3 coding DNA: TGTGCCAGCAGCTTGTCTGCGGGGAACACTGAAGCTTTCTTT.

The V call is TRBV7-9, the J call TRBJ1-2, with 7 bases lining up with TRBD1. The V segment lost 2 bases and the J segment 0 bases; nucleotides outside the gene matches: 3. Germline CDR1 is SEHNR and CDR2 is FQNEAQ (reference sequence). This CDR3 has 15 residues. In DNA, the CDR3 is TGTGCCAGCAGCTTACAAGGGGGCCCTAACTATGGCTACACCTTC. This codes for CASSLQGGPNYGYTF.

V gene TRBV15 combines with J gene TRBJ2-7, with 7 bases identical to TRBD1. Germline assignment: CDR1 LNHNV and CDR2 YYDKDF (reference sequence). The CDR3 loop spans 15 amino acids. The junction had 4 bases not matched to a gene; V was cut back by 0 bases and J by 2 bases. This chain's CDR3 is CATSRDGQGAYEQYF. In DNA form, the CDR3 reads TGTGCCACCAGCAGAGATGGGCAGGGGGCCTACGAGCAGTACTTC.

A few counts support this clone. The CDR3 region has the DNA TGCGCCAGCAGCCATCGACCGGAAGGGAGCTCTGGAAACACCATATATTTT. Translation gives CASSHRPEGSSGNTIYF. This chain joins TRBV4-1 and TRBJ1-3; D is unresolved. V shed 3 bases and J shed 0 bases, with 15 bases lying between them. There are 17 residues in the CDR3. Germline loops: CDR1 MGHRA, CDR2 YSYEKL.

J is TRBJ2-2 and V is TRBV5-8; no definite D call. V was pared by 3 bases and J by 0 bases, with 6 bases between. Germline assignment: CDR1 SGHTS and CDR2 YDEGEE. The CDR3 is 14 amino acids. DNA for the CDR3: TGTGCCAGCAGCTCTGGGCCGAACACCGGGGAGCTGTTTTTT. Its translation: CASSSGPNTGELFF.

J is TRBJ1-5 and V is TRBV5-6; D might be TRBD1 (5 bases). The CDR3 is made up of 14 amino acids. Trimming stripped 0 bases from V and 7 bases from J, with 11 bases between. Germline V gene lookup returns CDR1 SGHDT and CDR2 YYEEEE. CDR3 in amino acids: CASSLEGVGQPQHF. The CDR3 DNA reads as TGTGCCAGCAGCTTGGAAGGGGTAGGACAGCCCCAGCATTTT.

V usage is TRBV9 and J usage is TRBJ1-4, with 7 bases matching TRBD1. This CDR3 region has 15 residues. Trimming removed 3 bases from V and 0 bases from J; junction bases left unmatched: 2. The germline V gene encodes CDR1 SGDLS and CDR2 YYNGEE. CDR3 region: CASSGGTATNEKLFF. In DNA form, the CDR3 reads TGTGCCAGCAGCGGGGGGACAGCAACTAATGAAAAACTGTTTTTT.

The table lists this clone with a count of one. The rearrangement links TRBV28 to TRBJ2-1, with 7 positions matching TRBD1. There are 15 residues in the CDR3. The V gene end was trimmed by 2 bases and the J gene end by 2 bases; junction bases not matched to a gene: 3. Per the germline V gene, CDR1 is MDHEN and CDR2 is SYDVKM. The CDR3 DNA sequence: TGTGCCAGCAGTTTAGACAGGGAAGCCTACAATGAGCAGTTCTTC. This gives the protein CASSLDREAYNEQFF.

The gene calls are TRBV27 and TRBJ2-7, with 9 bases fitting TRBD1. There are 15 residues in the CDR3. Germline V gene lookup returns CDR1 MNHEY and CDR2 SMNVEV (reference sequence). Germline trimming cut 4 bases from V and 5 bases from J; bases unmatched to any gene: 9. CDR3 residues: CASSSLQGAPNEQYF. The CDR3 DNA reads TGTGCCAGCAGTTCGCTACAGGGGGCGCCCAACGAGCAGTACTTC.

This clone was seen a few times. V gene TRBV19 combines with J gene TRBJ1-1; TRBD1 matches at 8 bases. Losses at the gene ends were 0 bases for V and 0 bases for J; bases not matched to a gene: 9. The CDR3 has 18 amino acids. Germline V CDR1 and CDR2: LNHDA, SQIVND (reference sequence). In DNA form, the CDR3 reads TGTGCCAGTAGTATAGATCGATACAGGGGGGGGATGAACACTGAAGCTTTCTTT. Translating gives CASSIDRYRGGMNTEAFF.

This clone was counted a few times. This chain links TRBV5-1 with TRBJ2-3; 7 bases are a match to TRBD2. The CDR3 sequence is 17 residues long. J was trimmed by 0 bases and V by 0 bases; bases with no gene match: 7. The germline CDR1 and CDR2 sequences are SGHRS and YFSETQ. The CDR3 DNA follows: TGCGCCAGCAGCTTGGGAGCCAGCGGGGCTAGCACAGATACGCAGTATTTT. The encoded protein is CASSLGASGASTDTQYF.